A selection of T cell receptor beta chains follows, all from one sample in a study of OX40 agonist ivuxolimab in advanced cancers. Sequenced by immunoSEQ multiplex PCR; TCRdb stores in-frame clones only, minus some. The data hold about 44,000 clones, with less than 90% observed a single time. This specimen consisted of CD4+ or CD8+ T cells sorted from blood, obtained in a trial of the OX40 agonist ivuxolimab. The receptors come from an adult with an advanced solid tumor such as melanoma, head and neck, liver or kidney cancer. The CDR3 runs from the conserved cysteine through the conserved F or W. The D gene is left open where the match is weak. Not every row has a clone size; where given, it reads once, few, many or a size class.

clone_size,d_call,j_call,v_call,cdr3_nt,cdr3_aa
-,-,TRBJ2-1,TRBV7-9,TGTGCCAGCAGCCCCATTTCCGCACGATACAATGAGCAGTTCTTC,CASSPISARYNEQFF
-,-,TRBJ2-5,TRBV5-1,TGCGCCAGCAGCATCCCGTCCCCGATGCGACCAGGGCAGGAGACCCAGTACTTC,CASSIPSPMRPGQETQYF
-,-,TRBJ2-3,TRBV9,TGTGCCAGCAGCCCAGAAGGGGGAGTACGCACAGATACGCAGTATTTT,CASSPEGGVRTDTQYF
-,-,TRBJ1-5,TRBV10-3,TGTGCCATCAGTGAAATCGGGGGATACAATCAGCCCCAGCATTTT,CAISEIGGYNQPQHF
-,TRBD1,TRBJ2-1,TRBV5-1,TGCGCCAGCAGCTTTCTACCTTTCCCGGGACAGGGGCCGAGCTCCTACAATGAGCAGTTCTTC,CASSFLPFPGQGPSSYNEQFF
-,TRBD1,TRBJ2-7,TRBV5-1,TGCGCCAGCAGCCTTTCGACAGGGTCTTACGAGCAGTACTTC,CASSLSTGSYEQYF
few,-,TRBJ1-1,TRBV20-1,TGCAGTGCTAGAGAGGACACTGAAGCTTTCTTT,CSAREDTEAFF
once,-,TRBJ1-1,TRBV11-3,TGTGCCAGCAGCTCCTATTCGAACACTGAAGCTTTCTTT,CASSSYSNTEAFF
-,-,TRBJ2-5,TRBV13,TGTGCCAGCAGCCCCCTTTTCCGAGCGGGTGGAGAGACCCAGTACTTC,CASSPLFRAGGETQYF
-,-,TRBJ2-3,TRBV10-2,TGCGCCAGCAGTAGTCAGGGTGTCGCAGATACGCAGTATTTT,CASSSQGVADTQYF
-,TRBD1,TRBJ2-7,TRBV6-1,TGTGCCAGCAGTGAAGGGGACAGGGCCTACGAGCAGTACTTC,CASSEGDRAYEQYF
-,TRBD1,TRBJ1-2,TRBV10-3,TGTGCCATCAACGGACAGGGGGCAGACTATGGCTACACCTTC,CAINGQGADYGYTF
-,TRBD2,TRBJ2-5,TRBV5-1,TGCGCCAGCAGCCCCGGGACTAGCGGAGACACGGGCCAAGAGACCCAGTACTTC,CASSPGTSGDTGQETQYF
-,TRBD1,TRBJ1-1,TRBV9,TGTGCCAGCAGCACGTGGGACAGGGGGCTCAGGTCGAAGAACACTGAAGCTTTCTTT,CASSTWDRGLRSKNTEAFF
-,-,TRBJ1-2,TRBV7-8,TGTGCCAGCAGCTTAGGTAACAGCTACCTGAACTATGGCTACACCTTC,CASSLGNSYLNYGYTF
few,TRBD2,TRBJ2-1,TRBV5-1,TGCGCCAGCAGCTTGGAACTAGCGGGAGTAAGTGAGCAGTTCTTC,CASSLELAGVSEQFF
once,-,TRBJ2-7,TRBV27,TGTGCCAGCAGTTTTGGGACCCTAATTGGGGAGCAGTACTTC,CASSFGTLIGEQYF
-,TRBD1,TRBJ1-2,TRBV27,TGTGCCAGCAGTACCGACGACAGGGCGTATGGCTACACCTTC,CASSTDDRAYGYTF
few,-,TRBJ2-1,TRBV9,TGTGCCAGCAGCGTAGGGGGTGAGCAGTTCTTC,CASSVGGEQFF
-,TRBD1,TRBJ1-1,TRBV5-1,TGCGCCAGCAGCTTGGGAGGACAGGACGTGAACACTGAAGCTTTCTTT,CASSLGGQDVNTEAFF
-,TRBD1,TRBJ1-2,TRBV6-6,TGTGCCAGCACCCGAGGGACAGGGGGTTATGGCTACACCTTC,CASTRGTGGYGYTF
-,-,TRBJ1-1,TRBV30,TGTGCCTGGAAACAGCCTAACACTGAAGCTTTCTTT,CAWKQPNTEAFF
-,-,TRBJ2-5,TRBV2,TGTGCCAGCAGTGGCTACGACAGGACGTCTGAGACCCAGTACTTC,CASSGYDRTSETQYF
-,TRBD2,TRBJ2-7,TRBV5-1,TGCGCCAGCAGCATCGCGGGACTAGTCACCTACGAGCAGTACTTC,CASSIAGLVTYEQYF
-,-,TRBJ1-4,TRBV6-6,TGTGCCAGCAGTTACAATCTGGGGGCAGAAAAACTGTTTTTT,CASSYNLGAEKLFF
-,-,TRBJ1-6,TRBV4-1,TGCGCCAGCAGCCCCCGGGTTCAGAATTCACCCCTCCACTTT,CASSPRVQNSPLHF
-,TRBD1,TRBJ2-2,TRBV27,TGTGCCAGCAGTTTATTAGTACCCAGGACAGGTTACACCGGGGAGCTGTTTTTT,CASSLLVPRTGYTGELFF
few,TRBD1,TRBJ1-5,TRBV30,TGTGCCTGGAGTCATATGGGGACAGGGAATCAGCCCCAGCATTTT,CAWSHMGTGNQPQHF
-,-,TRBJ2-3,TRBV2,TGTGCCAGCACTCTGTACAGACTATACACAGATACGCAGTATTTT,CASTLYRLYTDTQYF
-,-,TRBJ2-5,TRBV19,TGTGCCAGTAGTTCGGGGCCAGGGCAAGAGACCCAGTACTTC,CASSSGPGQETQYF
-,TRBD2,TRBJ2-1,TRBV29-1,TGCAGCGGGAGAGCGGGGATCAATGAGCAGTTCTTC,CSGRAGINEQFF
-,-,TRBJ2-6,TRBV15,TGTGCCACCAGTCCCTTTTCTGGGGCCAACGTCCTGACTTTC,CATSPFSGANVLTF
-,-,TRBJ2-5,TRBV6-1,TGTGCCAGCAGCCTAGTCCTCGGGGAGGAGACCCAGTACTTC,CASSLVLGEETQYF
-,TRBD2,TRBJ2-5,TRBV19,TGTGCCAGTAGTATAGATCGGGCTAGCGGGAATGTCCAAGAGACCCAGTACTTC,CASSIDRASGNVQETQYF
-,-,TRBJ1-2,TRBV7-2,TGTGCCAGCAGCCACGGCAGAGAGTATGGCTACACCTTC,CASSHGREYGYTF
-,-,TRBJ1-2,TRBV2,TGTGCCAGCAGGGGTTATTCTACAGTCCCGCGGGGCTACACCTTC,CASRGYSTVPRGYTF
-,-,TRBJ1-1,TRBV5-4,TGTGCCAGCAGGTCTACCCCGCGGGGGCTTAACACTGAAGCTTTCTTT,CASRSTPRGLNTEAFF
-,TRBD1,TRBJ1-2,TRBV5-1,TGCGCCAGCAGTCTACAGGGGGACTATGGCTACACCTTC,CASSLQGDYGYTF
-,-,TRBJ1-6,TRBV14,TGTGCCAGCAGCCAGGGGGGACGGGAAAATTCACCCCTCCACTTT,CASSQGGRENSPLHF
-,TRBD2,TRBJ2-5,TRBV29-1,TGCAGCGTCGTACCAGCCGGGAGGGCCCAGGAGACCCAGTACTTC,CSVVPAGRAQETQYF
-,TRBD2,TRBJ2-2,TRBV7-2,TGTGCCAGCAGCTTATCACCGGGACTAGTCACCGGGGAGCTGTTTTTT,CASSLSPGLVTGELFF
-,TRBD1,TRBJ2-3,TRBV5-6,TGTGCCAGCAGCGGGGACAGGGAGTGGGATACGCAGTATTTT,CASSGDREWDTQYF
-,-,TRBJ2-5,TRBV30,TGTGCCTGCCGGACCCAAGAGACCCAGTACTTC,CACRTQETQYF
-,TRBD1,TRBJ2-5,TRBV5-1,TGCGCCAGCAGCTTGTCCCCGGGACAGCGGACCCGACAAGAGACCCAGTACTTC,CASSLSPGQRTRQETQYF
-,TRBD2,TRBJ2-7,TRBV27,TGTGCCAGCAGTTTAGGACTAGCGGGAGTAGGTACAATCTACGAGCAGTACTTC,CASSLGLAGVGTIYEQYF
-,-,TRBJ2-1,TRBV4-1,TGCGCCAGCAGTCGAGACAGTTACAATGAGCAGTTCTTC,CASSRDSYNEQFF
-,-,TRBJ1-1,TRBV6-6,TGTGCCAGCAGTTACTCACAGGGGAACACTGAAGCTTTCTTT,CASSYSQGNTEAFF
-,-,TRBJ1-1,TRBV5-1,TGCGCCAGCAGCTTGATACTGGCGAACACTGAAGCTTTCTTT,CASSLILANTEAFF
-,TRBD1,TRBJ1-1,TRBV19,TGTGCCAGTAGTATGGGTGGGACAGGGGCCGAGAACACTGAAGCTTTCTTT,CASSMGGTGAENTEAFF
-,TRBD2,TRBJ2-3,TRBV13,TGTGCCAGCAGCCTAGCGGGAGTCAGAGGAGGAGATACGCAGTATTTT,CASSLAGVRGGDTQYF
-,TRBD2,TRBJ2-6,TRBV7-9,TGTGCCAGCAGCTTAGCGGGTGGTAGCGGGAGGAGTGGGGCCAACGTCCTGACTTTC,CASSLAGGSGRSGANVLTF
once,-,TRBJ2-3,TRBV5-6,TGTGCCAGCAGCTTTACCACAGATACGCAGTATTTT,CASSFTTDTQYF
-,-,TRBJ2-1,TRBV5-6,TGTGCCAGCAGCTTGGATATAGGGAGCCACAATGAGCAGTTCTTC,CASSLDIGSHNEQFF
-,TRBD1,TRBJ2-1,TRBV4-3,TGCGCCGGCAGCCCGTCAACAGGGGGAACCTACAATGAGCAGTTCTTC,CAGSPSTGGTYNEQFF
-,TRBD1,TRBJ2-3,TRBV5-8,TGTGCCAGCAGCCACCGGGGACAGGGCACAGATACGCAGTATTTT,CASSHRGQGTDTQYF